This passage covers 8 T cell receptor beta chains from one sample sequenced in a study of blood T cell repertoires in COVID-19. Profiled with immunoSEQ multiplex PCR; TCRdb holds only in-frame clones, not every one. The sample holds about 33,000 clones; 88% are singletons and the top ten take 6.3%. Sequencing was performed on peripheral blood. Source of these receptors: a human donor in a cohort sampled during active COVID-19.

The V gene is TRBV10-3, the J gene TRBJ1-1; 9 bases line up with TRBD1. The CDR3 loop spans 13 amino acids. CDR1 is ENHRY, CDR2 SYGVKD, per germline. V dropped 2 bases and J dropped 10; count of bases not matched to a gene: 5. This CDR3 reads CAISESTGGLAFF. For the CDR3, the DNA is TGTGCCATCAGTGAGAGTACAGGGGGCTTAGCTTTCTTT.

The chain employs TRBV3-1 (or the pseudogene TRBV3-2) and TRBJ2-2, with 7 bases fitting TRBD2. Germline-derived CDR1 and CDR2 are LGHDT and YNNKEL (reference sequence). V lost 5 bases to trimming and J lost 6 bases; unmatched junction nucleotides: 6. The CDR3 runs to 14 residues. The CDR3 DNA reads TGTGCCAGCAGCGTCGGACTAGTCGCCGGGGAGCTGTTTTTT. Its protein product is CASSVGLVAGELFF.

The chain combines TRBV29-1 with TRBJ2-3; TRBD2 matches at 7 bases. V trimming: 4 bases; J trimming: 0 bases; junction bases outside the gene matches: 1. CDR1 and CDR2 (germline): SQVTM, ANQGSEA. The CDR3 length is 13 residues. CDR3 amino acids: CSVGRGSTDTQYF. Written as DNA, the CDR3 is TGCAGCGTTGGGCGGGGGAGCACAGATACGCAGTATTTT.

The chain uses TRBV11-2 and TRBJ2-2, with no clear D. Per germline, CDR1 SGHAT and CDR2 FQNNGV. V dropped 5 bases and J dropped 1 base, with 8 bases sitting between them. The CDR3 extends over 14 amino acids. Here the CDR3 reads CASSRRGNTGELFF. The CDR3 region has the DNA TGTGCCAGCAGCCGACGAGGGAACACCGGGGAGCTGTTTTTT.

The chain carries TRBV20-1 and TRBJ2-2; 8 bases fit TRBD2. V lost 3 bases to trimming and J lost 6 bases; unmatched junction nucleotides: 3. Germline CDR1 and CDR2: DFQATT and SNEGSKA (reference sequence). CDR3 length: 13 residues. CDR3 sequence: CSASNGGAGELFF. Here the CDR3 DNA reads TGCAGTGCTAGTAACGGGGGGGCCGGGGAGCTGTTTTTT.

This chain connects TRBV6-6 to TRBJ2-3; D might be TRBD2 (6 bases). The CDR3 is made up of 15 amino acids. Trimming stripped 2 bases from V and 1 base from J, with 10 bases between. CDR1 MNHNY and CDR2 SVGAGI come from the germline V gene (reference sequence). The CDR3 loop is CASSYDGRRTDTQYF. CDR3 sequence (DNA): TGTGCCAGCAGTTACGACGGGAGACGCACAGATACGCAGTATTTT.

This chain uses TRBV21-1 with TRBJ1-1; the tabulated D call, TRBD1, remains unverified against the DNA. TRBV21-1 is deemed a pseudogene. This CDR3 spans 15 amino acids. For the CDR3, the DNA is TGTGCCAGCAGCGAGCAGGACAGGGCGAACACTGAAGCTTTCTTT. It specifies CASSEQDRANTEAFF.

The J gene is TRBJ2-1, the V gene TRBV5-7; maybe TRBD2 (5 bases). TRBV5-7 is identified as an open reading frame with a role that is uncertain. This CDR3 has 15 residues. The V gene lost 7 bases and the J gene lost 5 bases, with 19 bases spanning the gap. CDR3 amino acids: CASPKRAMMDNEQFF. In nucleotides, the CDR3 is TGTGCCAGCCCTAAGAGGGCAATGATGGACAATGAGCAGTTCTTC.